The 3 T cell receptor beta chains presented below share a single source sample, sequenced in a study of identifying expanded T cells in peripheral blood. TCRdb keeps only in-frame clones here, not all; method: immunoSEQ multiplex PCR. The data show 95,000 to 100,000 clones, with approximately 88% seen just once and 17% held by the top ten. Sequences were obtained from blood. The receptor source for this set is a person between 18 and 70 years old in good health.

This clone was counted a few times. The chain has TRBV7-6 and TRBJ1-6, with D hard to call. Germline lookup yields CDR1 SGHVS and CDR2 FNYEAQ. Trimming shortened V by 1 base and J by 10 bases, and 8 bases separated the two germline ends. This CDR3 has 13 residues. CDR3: CASSLGPPSPLHF. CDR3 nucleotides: TGTGCCAGCAGCTTAGGCCCCCCATCACCCCTCCACTTT.

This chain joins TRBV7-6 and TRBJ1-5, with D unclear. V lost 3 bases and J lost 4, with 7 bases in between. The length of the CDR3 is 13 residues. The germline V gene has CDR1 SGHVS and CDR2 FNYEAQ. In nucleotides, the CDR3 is TGTGCCAGCAGCTTCACGGTTAATCAGCCCCAGCATTTT. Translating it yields CASSFTVNQPQHF. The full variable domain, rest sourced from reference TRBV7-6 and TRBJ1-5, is GAGVSQSPRYKVTKRGQDVALRCDPISGHVSLYWYRQALGQGPEFLTYFNYEAQQDKSGLPNDRFSAERPEGSISTLTIQRTEQRDSAMYRCASSFTVNQPQHFGDGTRLSIL.

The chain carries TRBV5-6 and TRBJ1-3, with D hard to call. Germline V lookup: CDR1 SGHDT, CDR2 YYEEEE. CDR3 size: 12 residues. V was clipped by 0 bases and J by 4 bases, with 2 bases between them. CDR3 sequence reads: CASSLGGNTIYF. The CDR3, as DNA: TGTGCCAGCAGCTTGGGGGGAAACACCATATATTTT.